This record covers a single T cell receptor (beta chain). Its antigen remains unknown. This record comes from a study of blood T cells in healthy people across ages. Study summary: About one barcoded TCR beta cDNA was captured per two T cells.

V was clipped by 0 bases and J by 2 bases, with 12 bases between them. The CDR3 extends over 16 amino acids. Looked up from germline, CDR1 is LGHNA and CDR2 is YNFKEQ. General study points: The study found TCR beta diversity correlated strongly with naive T cell percentage.

A J-beta primer mix and a sample-barcoded 5' primer were used in a second PCR of roughly 6 to 11 cycles. A template-switch adaptor that had 12 random nucleotides put a tag on each cDNA molecule. TCRdb re-analysed the 5' RACE reads in MiXCR, keeping a single row per CDR3 protein. The table records around 1.5 million distinct CDR3 sequences, about 31% of them present only once. The source of this sequence is a woman aged 25 to 39 in good health. The rearrangement links TRBV4-2 to TRBJ2-3; possible D gene TRBD2, 6 bases. The sequenced material came from blood. The CDR3, as DNA: TGTGCCAGCAGCCAAGATGGGGGGTCTAACACAGATACGCAGTATTTT. This translates into CASSQDGGSNTDTQYF.